This passage covers 27 T cell receptor beta chains from one sample sequenced in a study of T cell repertoires in cytomegalovirus infection. Antigens for these TCRs are unknown. Via MiXCR, TCRdb re-called the reads, giving one row per CDR3 protein. The sample lists approximately 1,000,000 distinct CDR3 sequences; roughly 30% were seen once. This material consisted of cultured CD8+ T cells from PBMCs, taken from culture after CMV antigen stimulation. These receptor sequences come from a human donor in good health (CMV status not recorded). Some clones in this sample may be carry-over from other donors' samples.

The CDR3 sequence is CSVEQGRDTQYF. CDR3 bases: TGCAGCGTTGAACAGGGGAGGGATACGCAGTATTTT. This chain links TRBV29-1 with TRBJ2-3; the D call may be TRBD1 or TRBD2 (6 bases each). V was trimmed by 2 bases and J by 6 bases, leaving 9 bases between them. This CDR3 spans 12 amino acids. Germline CDR1 reads SQVTM; CDR2 reads ANQGSEA.

This clonotype has a count of ten or more. The rearrangement joins TRBV27 to TRBJ2-7, with D maybe TRBD1 (6 bases). The CDR3 totals 14 residues. Trimming took off 7 bases at V and 3 bases at J, with 16 bases between the two ends. Germline V lookup: CDR1 MNHEY, CDR2 SMNVEV (reference sequence). The CDR3 DNA is TGTGCCAGCAAAGGACATCGACAGGACTACGAGCAGTACTTC. Protein sequence: CASKGHRQDYEQYF.

V gene TRBV4-1 combines with J gene TRBJ2-1; TRBD1 or TRBD2 may be the D gene (5 bases each). Germline values: CDR1 MGHRA, CDR2 YSYEKL. The ends were cut back, 0 bases at V and 7 bases at J, with 10 bases in the middle. CDR3 length equals 14 residues. CDR3 in amino acids: CASSQEWGFNEQFF. The CDR3 nucleotides read TGCGCCAGCAGCCAAGAGTGGGGGTTTAATGAGCAGTTCTTC.

This rearrangement joins TRBV6-2 or TRBV6-3 to TRBJ2-1; 14 bases align to TRBD2. After removal of 5 bases from V and 0 bases from J, the junction contained 6 bases not matched to a gene. CDR1 is MNHEY, CDR2 SVGEGT, per germline. This CDR3 is built from 18 residues. CDR3 protein: CASSGGLAGASSYNEQFF. Here the CDR3 DNA reads TGTGCCAGCAGTGGGGGACTAGCGGGGGCGTCCTCCTACAATGAGCAGTTCTTC.

The J gene is TRBJ2-5, the V gene TRBV12-3 or TRBV12-4; the D gene is possibly TRBD1 (6 bases). Trimming took 4 bases from V and 5 from J, leaving 17 bases between them. The CDR3 extends over 15 amino acids. The CDR3 spells CASSSDWGPLETQYF. The CDR3, as DNA: TGTGCCAGCAGTTCGGACTGGGGGCCGCTGGAGACCCAGTACTTC.

There are a few counts of this clonotype. This sequence joins TRBV2 and TRBJ2-2; D call uncertain. The V and J ends lost 7 bases and 0 bases respectively, with 9 bases between them. From germline, CDR1 is SNHLY and CDR2 FYNNEI. The CDR3 has 14 amino acids. The CDR3 region has the DNA TGTGCCAGCATTCCTCCCTCGAACACCGGGGAGCTGTTTTTT. Protein product: CASIPPSNTGELFF.

This clonotype was picked up many times. This sequence joins TRBV7-6 and TRBJ2-1; D not resolved. CDR3 size: 15 residues. Trimming stripped 2 bases from V and 8 bases from J, with 16 bases between. The V gene's germline CDR1 is SGHVS and CDR2 FNYEAQ. DNA for the CDR3: TGTGCCAGCAGCTTAAAGGAGATGTCGTGGGATGAGCAGTTCTTC. This translates into CASSLKEMSWDEQFF. The full variable domain, rest sourced from reference TRBV7-6 and TRBJ2-1, is GAGVSQSPRYKVTKRGQDVALRCDPISGHVSLYWYRQALGQGPEFLTYFNYEAQQDKSGLPNDRFSAERPEGSISTLTIQRTEQRDSAMYRCASSLKEMSWDEQFFGPGTRLTVL.

This clonotype was counted only a few times. This rearrangement joins TRBV6-1 to TRBJ1-1; TRBD1 is a possible D gene (6 bases). Germline V CDR1 and CDR2: MNHNS, SASEGT. The CDR3 is 15 amino acids. V was trimmed by 5 bases and J by 1 base, leaving 14 bases between them. CDR3 coding DNA: TGTGCCAGCAGTAATTCAGGGGTACGGAACACTGAAGCTTTCTTT. Translating it yields CASSNSGVRNTEAFF.

The J gene is TRBJ1-1, the V gene TRBV6-6; D remains unclear. Germline-derived CDR1 and CDR2 are MNHNY and SVGAGI (reference sequence). CDR3 size: 16 residues. Trimming cost V 6 bases and J 1 base, with 18 bases left between them. This CDR3 reads CASRPIALGKNTEAFF. The DNA for the CDR3 is TGTGCCAGCAGGCCAATTGCTCTGGGGAAGAACACTGAAGCTTTCTTT.

This clonotype has only one observation. The chain uses TRBV27 and TRBJ2-3; D uncertain. Germline CDR1 reads MNHEY; CDR2 reads SMNVEV (reference sequence). Trimming stripped 6 bases from V and 0 bases from J, with 28 bases between. The CDR3 extends over 20 amino acids. CDR3 amino acids: CASSTSWASTNPTSTDTQYF. The CDR3 DNA reads as TGTGCCAGCAGCACCAGTTGGGCTTCTACGAACCCTACTAGCACAGATACGCAGTATTTT.

By share of the sample, this clonotype is medium-sized. Here the CDR3 reads CASSFDQGGEQFF. CDR3 nucleotide sequence: TGTGCCAGCAGCTTTGACCAGGGCGGTGAGCAGTTCTTC. V and J are TRBV7-6 and TRBJ2-1, with D tentatively TRBD1 (5 bases). The germline gives CDR1 SGHVS, CDR2 FNYEAQ. V dropped 3 bases and J dropped 9 bases, with 12 bases sitting between them. This CDR3 is built from 13 residues.

In its sample, this clonotype was seen a few times. V is TRBV19 and J is TRBJ1-5; D may be TRBD1 (5 bases). Deletions cut 7 bases from V and 3 bases from J, with 16 bases between. This CDR3 has 15 residues. CDR1 is LNHDA and CDR2 is SQIVND in the germline V gene (reference sequence). CDR3 in DNA: TGTGCCAGTACCCCCGGGCAGGGATTCAATCAGCCCCAGCATTTT. Translating it yields CASTPGQGFNQPQHF.

The chain combines TRBV11-2 with TRBJ1-1, with a possible D match to TRBD1 (5 bases). This CDR3 contains 17 residues. Trimming shortened V by 2 bases and J by 7 bases, and 23 bases separated the two germline ends. Germline CDR1 reads SGHAT; CDR2 reads FQNNGV. In DNA form, the CDR3 reads TGTGCCAGCAGCTTACTAGAGAGGGGCGCGAAGGAGAATGAAGCTTTCTTT. Its translation is CASSLLERGAKENEAFF.

The chain employs TRBV10-3 and TRBJ1-1; D not certain. The CDR3 spans 14 residues. The germline V gene has CDR1 ENHRY and CDR2 SYGVKD. The germline V and J ends were trimmed by 2 bases and 2 bases, with 9 bases remaining between them. CDR3 in amino acids: CAISEGGSNTEAFF. CDR3 in DNA: TGTGCCATCAGTGAGGGAGGGTCCAACACTGAAGCTTTCTTT.

V and J are TRBV7-9 and TRBJ2-1; TRBD2 matches 14 bases. Trimming at V came to 0 bases and at J to 5 bases, leaving 6 bases not matched to a gene. This CDR3 contains 18 residues. Germline-derived CDR1 and CDR2 are SEHNR and FQNEAQ (reference sequence). The CDR3 spells CASSLAGLAGGSNNEQFF. In DNA form, the CDR3 reads TGTGCCAGCAGCTTAGCAGGACTAGCGGGGGGCTCTAACAATGAGCAGTTCTTC.

The chain employs TRBV11-2 and TRBJ2-1; TRBD1 agrees at 9 bases. The CDR3 is made up of 16 amino acids. Trimming removed 3 bases from V and 8 bases from J; junction bases left unmatched: 11. Germline-derived CDR1 and CDR2 are SGHAT and FQNNGV. In DNA form, the CDR3 reads TGTGCCAGCAGCTTTAAACACCGGGACAGGGTCCATGAGCAGTTCTTC. It specifies CASSFKHRDRVHEQFF. Variable domain in full (rest from reference TRBV11-2 and TRBJ2-1): EAGVAQSPRYKIIEKRQSVAFWCNPISGHATLYWYQQILGQGPKLLIQFQNNGVVDDSQLPKDRFSAERLKGVDSTLKIQPAKLEDSAVYLCASSFKHRDRVHEQFFGPGTRLTVL.

This clonotype has ten or more counts. The V call is TRBV7-8, the J call TRBJ1-1; 11 bases align to TRBD1. The trim removed 6 bases at V and 6 bases at J, leaving 12 bases unmatched. CDR3 length: 16 residues. Per the germline V gene, CDR1 is SGHVS and CDR2 is FQNEAQ. The CDR3 DNA reads TGTGCCAGCAGATCCGGGACAGGGGGACCGGGGGCTGAAGCTTTCTTT. Its protein is CASRSGTGGPGAEAFF.

J is TRBJ2-7 and V is TRBV2, with unresolved D. This CDR3 is 15 amino acids long. V was shortened by 1 base and J by 1 base, with 11 bases between the two germline ends. The germline V gene encodes CDR1 SNHLY and CDR2 FYNNEI. The CDR3 spells CASSEGGETSYEQYF. The CDR3 bases are TGTGCCAGCAGTGAAGGCGGAGAGACATCCTACGAGCAGTACTTC.

The chain links TRBV5-4 to TRBJ1-4; a weak D match, TRBD1 (6 bases). This CDR3 contains 15 residues. The V gene's germline CDR1 is SGHNT and CDR2 YYREEE (reference sequence). Trimming stripped 4 bases from V and 3 bases from J, with 13 bases between. CDR3 sequence reads: CASSPGQSSNEKLFF. CDR3 nucleotides: TGTGCCAGCAGCCCCGGACAGAGCTCTAATGAAAAACTGTTTTTT. The complete variable domain, with remaining parts taken from reference TRBV5-4 and TRBJ1-4, reads ETGVTQSPTHLIKTRGQQVTLRCSSQSGHNTVSWYQQALGQGPQFIFQYYREEENGRGNFPPRFSGLQFPNYSSELNVNALELDDSALYLCASSPGQSSNEKLFFGSGTQLSVL.

The chain couples TRBV10-2 to TRBJ2-3, with TRBD2 matching 8 bases. V trimming: 11 bases; J trimming: 4 bases; junction bases outside the gene matches: 17. The CDR3 extends over 16 amino acids. Germline CDR1 and CDR2: WSHSY and SAAADI. The CDR3 loop is CASILGGAVGADTQYF. Here the CDR3 DNA reads TGCGCCTCAATCCTCGGGGGGGCTGTAGGGGCAGATACGCAGTATTTT.

This rearrangement joins TRBV19 to TRBJ1-1, with a tentative D call TRBD1 (6 bases). V lost 4 bases and J lost 9, with 21 bases in between. The CDR3 sequence is 15 residues long. The germline V gene has CDR1 LNHDA and CDR2 SQIVND (reference sequence). The CDR3 DNA sequence: TGTGCCAGTAGTACGTCGACAGGAACTACGCGTCAAGCTTTCTTT. Translated: CASSTSTGTTRQAFF.

This clonotype occurred many times. The chain couples TRBV7-9 to TRBJ1-1, with 11 bases identical to TRBD1. The CDR3 extends over 14 amino acids. J gave up 5 bases and V 5 bases, and 4 bases lay outside the gene matches. Germline V gives CDR1 SEHNR, CDR2 FQNEAQ (reference sequence). The CDR3 DNA is TGTGCCAGCAGCCCGGGACAGGGGGAGACTGAAGCTTTCTTT. Protein sequence: CASSPGQGETEAFF. The full variable domain, completed using reference TRBV7-9 and TRBJ1-1, is DTGVSQNPRHKITKRGQNVTFRCDPISEHNRLYWYRQTLGQGPEFLTYFQNEAQLEKSRLLSDRFSAERPKGSFSTLEIQRTEQGDSAMYLCASSPGQGETEAFFGQGTRLTVV.

A few counts support this clonotype. This rearrangement joins TRBV20-1 to TRBJ1-5; the D gene is possibly TRBD1 (5 bases). The length of the CDR3 is 14 residues. Germline CDR1 DFQATT, CDR2 SNEGSKA (reference sequence). V was shortened by 0 bases and J by 5 bases, with 11 bases between the two germline ends. CDR3 residues: CSARDRGIYQPQHF. In nucleotides, the CDR3 is TGCAGTGCTAGAGATAGGGGCATTTATCAGCCCCAGCATTTT.

This clonotype has just a few counts. This chain connects TRBV7-3 to TRBJ2-7, with D possibly being TRBD1 (5 bases). CDR3 length equals 13 residues. Germline V lookup: CDR1 SGHTA, CDR2 FQGTGA. V shed 2 bases and J shed 7 bases, with 12 bases lying between them. DNA of the CDR3: TGTGCCAGCAGCTTACTACCAGGGCAAGAGCAGTACGTC. Its translation: CASSLLPGQEQYV.

J is TRBJ2-5 and V is TRBV4-1, with D perhaps TRBD1 (5 bases). Germline lookup yields CDR1 MGHRA and CDR2 YSYEKL. This CDR3 comprises 14 residues. Deletions cut 2 bases from V and 5 bases from J, with 12 bases between. The CDR3: CASSQRGDLETQYF. For the CDR3, the DNA is TGCGCCAGCAGCCAAAGGGGCGACTTGGAGACCCAGTACTTC.

The V and J genes are TRBV29-1 and TRBJ2-3; TRBD2 aligns across 8 bases. The junction had 9 bases not matched to a gene; V was cut back by 6 bases and J by 4 bases. This CDR3 has 14 amino acids. The germline V gene encodes CDR1 SQVTM and CDR2 ANQGSEA. CDR3 residues: CSVHLTGGSDTQYF. In DNA, the CDR3 is TGCAGCGTCCACCTCACGGGGGGGTCAGATACGCAGTATTTT.

CDR3 in amino acids: CASTFNGDSTDTQYF. CDR3 nucleotides: TGTGCCAGCACCTTTAACGGGGACAGCACAGATACGCAGTATTTT. The gene calls are TRBV2 and TRBJ2-3; D could derive from TRBD1 or TRBD2 (5 bases each). This CDR3 comprises 15 residues. Deletions cut 7 bases from V and 0 bases from J, with 14 bases between. Per germline, CDR1 SNHLY and CDR2 FYNNEI.